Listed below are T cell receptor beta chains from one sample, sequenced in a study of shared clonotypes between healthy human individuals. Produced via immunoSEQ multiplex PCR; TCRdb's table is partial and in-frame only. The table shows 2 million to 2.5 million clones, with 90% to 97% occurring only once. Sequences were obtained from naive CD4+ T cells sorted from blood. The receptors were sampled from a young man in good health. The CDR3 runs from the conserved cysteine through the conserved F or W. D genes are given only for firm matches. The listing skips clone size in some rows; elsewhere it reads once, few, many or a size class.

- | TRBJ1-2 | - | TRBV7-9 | CASSYTGTGNYGYTF | TGTGCCAGCAGCTACACCGGGACGGGGAACTATGGCTACACCTTC
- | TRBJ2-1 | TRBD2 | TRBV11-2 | CASSLEFPLAGVTHEQFF | TGTGCCAGCAGCTTAGAGTTTCCCCTAGCGGGAGTCACCCATGAGCAGTTCTTC
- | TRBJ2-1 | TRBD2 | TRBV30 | CAWRGGASGRALTYNEQFF | TGTGCCTGGAGAGGGGGTGCTAGCGGGAGGGCCCTCACCTACAATGAGCAGTTCTTC
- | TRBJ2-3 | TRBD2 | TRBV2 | CASSLGLAGDADTQYF | TGTGCCAGCAGTCTCGGACTAGCGGGGGACGCAGATACGCAGTATTTT
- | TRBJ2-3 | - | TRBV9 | CASSRTQTLTDTQYF | TGTGCCAGCAGTCGGACCCAGACTCTTACAGATACGCAGTATTTT
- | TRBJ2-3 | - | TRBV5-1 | CASRGWQDNTQYF | TGCGCCAGCAGGGGGTGGCAAGACAATACGCAGTATTTT
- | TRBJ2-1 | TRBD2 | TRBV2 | CASSATSGGSNEQFF | TGTGCCAGCAGTGCGACTAGCGGGGGGAGTAATGAGCAGTTCTTC
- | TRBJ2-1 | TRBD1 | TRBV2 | CASRNSGTANNEQFF | TGTGCCAGCAGGAATTCCGGGACAGCTAACAATGAGCAGTTCTTC
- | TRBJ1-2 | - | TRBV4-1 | CASSQDTSGYTF | TGCGCCAGCAGCCAAGACACAAGCGGCTACACCTTC
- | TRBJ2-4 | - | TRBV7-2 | CASSLAGGPNIQYF | TGTGCCAGCAGCTTAGCGGGGGGGCCAAACATTCAGTACTTC
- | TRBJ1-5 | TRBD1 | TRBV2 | CASSHRTGGTSNQPQHF | TGTGCCAGCAGTCATCGGACAGGGGGCACTAGCAATCAGCCCCAGCATTTT
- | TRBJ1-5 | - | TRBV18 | CASSPPGRNQPQHF | TGTGCCAGCTCACCACCGGGGAGAAATCAGCCCCAGCATTTT
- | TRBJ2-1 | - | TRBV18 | CASSPPGGNEQFF | TGTGCCAGCTCACCACCGGGGGGAAATGAGCAGTTCTTC
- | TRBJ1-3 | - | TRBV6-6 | CASSYAQLAGNTIYF | TGTGCCAGCAGTTACGCCCAACTGGCCGGAAACACCATATATTTT
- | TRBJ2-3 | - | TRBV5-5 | CASSPDTDTQYF | TGTGCCAGCAGCCCGGACACAGATACGCAGTATTTT
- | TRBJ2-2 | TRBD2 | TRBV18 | CASSRSRGSGINTGELFF | TGTGCCAGCTCACGCTCTCGAGGTAGCGGGATAAACACCGGGGAGCTGTTTTTT
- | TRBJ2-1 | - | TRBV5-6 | CASSSSMVNEQFF | TGTGCCAGCAGCTCCTCCATGGTGAATGAGCAGTTCTTC
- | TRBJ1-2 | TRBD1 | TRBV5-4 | CASSLTGGAYGYTF | TGTGCCAGCAGCTTGACAGGGGGAGCCTATGGCTACACCTTC
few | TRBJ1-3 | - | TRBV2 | CASRERVAGNTIYF | TGTGCCAGCAGGGAGAGGGTCGCTGGAAACACCATATATTTT
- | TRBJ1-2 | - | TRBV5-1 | CASRSQGEDFQREAPRYGYTF | TGCGCCAGCAGGTCACAAGGGGAGGATTTCCAAAGGGAGGCCCCTAGGTATGGCTACACCTTC
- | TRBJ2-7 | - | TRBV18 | CASSPGSGNTYEQYF | TGTGCCAGCTCACCGGGGTCAGGGAATACCTACGAGCAGTACTTC
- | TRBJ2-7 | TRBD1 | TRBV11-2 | CASRRWGRGHSYEQYF | TGTGCCAGCAGACGATGGGGCAGGGGGCACTCCTACGAGCAGTACTTC
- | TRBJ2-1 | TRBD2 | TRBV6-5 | CASSLGGVPYNEQFF | TGTGCCAGCAGTTTGGGGGGGGTACCGTACAATGAGCAGTTCTTC
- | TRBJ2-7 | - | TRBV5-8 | CASSVLAWEPSSYEQYF | TGTGCCAGCAGCGTCCTGGCTTGGGAGCCTAGCTCCTACGAGCAGTACTTC
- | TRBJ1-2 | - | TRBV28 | CATGQNYGYTF | TGTGCCACCGGACAGAACTATGGCTACACCTTC
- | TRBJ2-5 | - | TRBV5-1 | CASSLGWNSYQETQYF | TGCGCCAGCAGCTTGGGTTGGAACTCGTACCAAGAGACCCAGTACTTC
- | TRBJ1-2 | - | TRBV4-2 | CASSQQEQSRTGNGYTF | TGTGCCAGCAGCCAACAGGAACAGAGCCGGACGGGGAATGGCTACACCTTC
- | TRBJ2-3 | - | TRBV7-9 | CASSLVVLSSTDTQYF | TGTGCCAGCAGCTTAGTCGTCCTATCTAGCACAGATACGCAGTATTTT
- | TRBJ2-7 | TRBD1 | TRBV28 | CASIRQGAFSEQYF | TGTGCCAGCATCCGTCAGGGGGCGTTTAGTGAGCAGTACTTC
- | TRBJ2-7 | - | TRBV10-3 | CASRDGISYEQYF | TGTGCCTCTCGGGATGGAATCTCCTACGAGCAGTACTTC
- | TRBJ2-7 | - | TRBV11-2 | CASSSHSYEQYF | TGTGCCAGCAGTTCCCATTCCTACGAGCAGTACTTC
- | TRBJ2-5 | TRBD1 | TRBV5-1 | CASRTGGQETQYF | TGCGCCAGCAGAACAGGGGGCCAAGAGACCCAGTACTTC
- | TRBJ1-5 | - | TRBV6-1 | CASSEAPVPSNQPQHF | TGTGCCAGCAGTGAAGCGCCCGTCCCAAGCAATCAGCCCCAGCATTTT
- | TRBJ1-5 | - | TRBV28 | CASRLQGIPNQPQHF | TGTGCCAGCAGACTACAGGGTATCCCCAATCAGCCCCAGCATTTT
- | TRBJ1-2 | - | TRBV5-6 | CASSLAGARNYGYTF | TGTGCCAGCAGCTTGGCCGGCGCCCGTAACTATGGCTACACCTTC
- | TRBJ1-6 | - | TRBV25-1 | CARRGLADLTPNSPLHF | TGTGCCAGGAGGGGACTTGCCGATCTCACACCTAATTCACCCCTCCACTTT
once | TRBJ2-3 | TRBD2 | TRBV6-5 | CASSYSLAGPDTQYF | TGTGCCAGCAGTTACTCTCTAGCGGGGCCAGATACGCAGTATTTT
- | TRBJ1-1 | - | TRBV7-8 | CASSLVNTEAFF | TGTGCCAGCAGCCTCGTGAACACTGAAGCTTTCTTT
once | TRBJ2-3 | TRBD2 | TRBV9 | CASSPLAGVDTQYF | TGTGCCAGCTCTCCCCTAGCGGGTGTAGATACGCAGTATTTT
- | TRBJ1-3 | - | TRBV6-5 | CASSRSGKPGNTIYF | TGTGCCAGCAGTCGATCAGGGAAGCCTGGAAACACCATATATTTT
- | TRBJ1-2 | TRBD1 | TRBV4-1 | CASSQDNRPGGDYGYTF | TGCGCCAGCAGCCAAGATAATAGGCCAGGGGGCGACTATGGCTACACCTTC
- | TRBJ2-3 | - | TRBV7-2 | CASSLGPDTQYF | TGTGCCAGCAGCTTAGGACCAGATACGCAGTATTTT
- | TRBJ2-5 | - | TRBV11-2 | CASSLGSGPWETQYF | TGTGCCAGCAGCTTAGGCAGCGGCCCGTGGGAGACCCAGTACTTC
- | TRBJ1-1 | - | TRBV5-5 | CASSLEAGAVTEAFF | TGTGCCAGCAGCTTGGAGGCGGGGGCGGTCACTGAAGCTTTCTTT
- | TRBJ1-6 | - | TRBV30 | CAWSVGVLNSPLHF | TGTGCCTGGAGTGTAGGGGTTCTCAATTCACCCCTCCACTTT